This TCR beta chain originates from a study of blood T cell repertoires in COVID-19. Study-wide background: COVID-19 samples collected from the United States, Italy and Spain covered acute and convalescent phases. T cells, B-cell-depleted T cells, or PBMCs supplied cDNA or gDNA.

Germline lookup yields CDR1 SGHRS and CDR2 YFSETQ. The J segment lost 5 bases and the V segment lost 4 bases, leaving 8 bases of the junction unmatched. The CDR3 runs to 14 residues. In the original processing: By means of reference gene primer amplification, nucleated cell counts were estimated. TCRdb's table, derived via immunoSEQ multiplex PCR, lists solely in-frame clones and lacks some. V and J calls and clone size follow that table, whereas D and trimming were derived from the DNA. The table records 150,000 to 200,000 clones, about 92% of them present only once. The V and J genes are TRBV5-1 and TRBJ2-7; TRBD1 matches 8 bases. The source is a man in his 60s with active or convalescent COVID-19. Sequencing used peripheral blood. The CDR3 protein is CASSAQGVGDEQYF. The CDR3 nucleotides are TGCGCCAGCAGCGCACAGGGGGTAGGGGACGAGCAGTACTTC. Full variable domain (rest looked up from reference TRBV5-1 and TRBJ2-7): KAGVTQTPRYLIKTRGQQVTLSCSPISGHRSVSWYQQTPGQGLQFLFEYFSETQRNKGNFPGRFSGRQFSNSRSEMNVSTLELGDSALYLCASSAQGVGDEQYFGPGTRLTVT.